This T cell receptor beta chain was sequenced during a study of technical replicates of blood from a few donors. TCRdb keeps only in-frame clones here, not all; method: immunoSEQ multiplex PCR. The sample contains about 91,000 clones, around 90% of which appear only once. CDR1 SGHAT and CDR2 FQNNGV come from the germline V gene. V gave up 5 bases and J gave up 6 bases, with 8 bases separating them. This CDR3 spans 12 amino acids. The V and J genes are TRBV11-2 and TRBJ2-1; no clear D. The origin of this receptor is a human donor in good health. Sequencing was carried out using T cells isolated from PBMCs. CDR3 loop: CASSQAFNEQFF. The DNA for the CDR3 is TGTGCCAGCAGCCAGGCCTTCAATGAGCAGTTCTTC. Variable domain in full (rest from reference TRBV11-2 and TRBJ2-1): EAGVAQSPRYKIIEKRQSVAFWCNPISGHATLYWYQQILGQGPKLLIQFQNNGVVDDSQLPKDRFSAERLKGVDSTLKIQPAKLEDSAVYLCASSQAFNEQFFGPGTRLTVL.